The next 30 T cell receptor beta chains were all read from a single sample in a study of memory CD4+ T cells and cytomegalovirus serostatus. The assay was immunoSEQ multiplex PCR, and TCRdb's table has in-frame clones only and misses some. The sample records tens of thousands of clones, over 65% being singletons. Single viable CD3+CD4+CD8-CD45RO+ cells were sorted as the memory CD4+ T cells. Source material: memory CD4+ T cells from blood. These receptors all come from an adult in good health and CMV-seropositive.

The chain has TRBV29-1 and TRBJ2-3, with 9 positions matching TRBD2. Trimming removed 5 bases from V and 7 bases from J; junction bases left unmatched: 7. Looked up from germline, CDR1 is SQVTM and CDR2 is ANQGSEA. This CDR3 region has 13 residues. CDR3 in amino acids: CSVQREDGHTQYF. The CDR3 DNA reads as TGCAGCGTTCAGCGGGAGGATGGACATACGCAGTATTTT.

V usage is TRBV6-1 and J usage is TRBJ2-7; no clear D. V lost 4 bases to trimming and J lost 3 bases, with 4 bases between them. The CDR3 runs to 11 residues. From germline, CDR1 is MNHNS and CDR2 SASEGT. For the CDR3, the DNA is TGTGCCAGCAGTGCAATCTACGAGCAGTACTTC. Translating gives CASSAIYEQYF.

The chain links TRBV7-2 to TRBJ2-7; 9 bases match TRBD2. V lost 4 bases and J lost 3; bases outside the gene matches: 16. Germline-derived CDR1 and CDR2 are SGHTA and FQGNSA. The CDR3 loop spans 18 amino acids. This chain's CDR3 is CASSSIASSGVEGYEQYF. The CDR3 DNA reads TGTGCCAGCAGCTCCATCGCATCTAGCGGGGTGGAGGGCTACGAGCAGTACTTC.

The table lists this clone with a count of one. The chain combines TRBV6-1 with TRBJ2-7, with no clear D. Per the germline V gene, CDR1 is MNHNS and CDR2 is SASEGT. This CDR3 has 12 residues. V lost 7 bases and J 2 bases, leaving 9 bases between the germline ends. Here the CDR3 reads CASKPGAYEQYF. As DNA, the CDR3 is TGTGCCAGCAAGCCTGGGGCCTACGAGCAGTACTTC.

The chain's CDR3 is CASSLGFGASHEQFF. CDR3 nucleotide sequence: TGCGCCAGCAGCTTGGGGTTTGGGGCATCTCATGAGCAGTTCTTC. The rearrangement joins TRBV5-1 to TRBJ2-1, with D perhaps TRBD1 (5 bases). This CDR3 is 15 amino acids long. Looked up from germline, CDR1 is SGHRS and CDR2 is YFSETQ. Between the trimmed V and J ends, which lost 0 bases and 8 bases, there was a span of 15 bases.

V usage is TRBV5-6 and J usage is TRBJ2-7; no firm D call. The germline gives CDR1 SGHDT, CDR2 YYEEEE. There are 12 residues in the CDR3. The germline V and J ends were trimmed by 4 bases and 4 bases, with 9 bases remaining between them. The CDR3 here is CASSVGSYEQYF. The CDR3 nucleotides read TGTGCCAGCAGCGTCGGATCTTACGAGCAGTACTTC.

The J gene is TRBJ1-1, the V gene TRBV4-2; no firm D call. Germline V gene sequence: CDR1 LGHNA, CDR2 YNFKEQ. Trimming took off 4 bases at V and 4 bases at J, with 13 bases between the two ends. CDR3 length: 14 residues. For the CDR3, the DNA is TGTGCCAGCAGCCTCTCGAGATGGGGCACTGAAGCTTTCTTT. The encoded protein is CASSLSRWGTEAFF.

In this sample, this clone turned up a few times. The rearrangement links TRBV5-1 to TRBJ2-4; D assignment may be TRBD1 or TRBD2 (6 bases each). The CDR3 length is 16 residues. Trimming left V 10 bases short and J 0 bases short, with 20 bases between. The germline V gene encodes CDR1 SGHRS and CDR2 YFSETQ. This CDR3 is CAGGGRPKRAKNIQYF. In DNA form, the CDR3 reads TGCGCCGGAGGGGGGCGTCCTAAGCGAGCCAAAAACATTCAGTACTTC.

CDR3 loop: CATSRGTSPGEDTQYF. CDR3 sequence (DNA): TGTGCCACCAGCAGGGGGACTAGTCCCGGGGAAGATACGCAGTATTTT. The chain carries TRBV15 and TRBJ2-3; TRBD2 matches at 8 bases. The CDR3 is 16 amino acids. Trimming at V came to 3 bases and at J to 5 bases, leaving 10 bases not matched to a gene. From germline, CDR1 is LNHNV and CDR2 YYDKDF (reference sequence).

This clone was picked up one time. The chain joins TRBV18 to TRBJ1-1, with 7 bases that match TRBD1. Germline V gene sequence: CDR1 KGHSH, CDR2 LQKENI. Trimming took 3 bases from V and 7 from J; bases not matched to a gene: 2. The CDR3 is made up of 12 amino acids. Here the CDR3 DNA reads TGTGCCAGCTCACCGACAGGGTTTGAAGCTTTCTTT. It is translated as CASSPTGFEAFF. Combining the CDR3 with reference TRBV18 and TRBJ1-1 gives the whole variable domain NAGVMQNPRHLVRRRGQEARLRCSPMKGHSHVYWYRQLPEEGLKFMVYLQKENIIDESGMPKERFSAEFPKEGPSILRIQQVVRGDSAAYFCASSPTGFEAFFGQGTRLTVV.

This clone turned up a few times. The chain recombines TRBV5-4 with TRBJ2-1; D is unresolved. Germline CDR1 and CDR2: SGHNT and YYREEE (reference sequence). V was pared by 4 bases and J by 4 bases, with 9 bases between. CDR3 length: 13 residues. In DNA form, the CDR3 reads TGTGCCAGCAGCGAGGTGGGGTACAATGAGCAGTTCTTC. Translating it yields CASSEVGYNEQFF.

This clone was seen just once. An end of the junction differs from the germline gene, which may be a read error. V and J are TRBV7-2 and TRBJ1-3; D possibly corresponds to TRBD1 (5 bases). The CDR3 has 13 residues. CDR1 is SGHTA and CDR2 is FQGNSA in the germline V gene. The CDR3 sequence: CASSYLGAGQVWF. CDR3 nucleotides: TGTGCCAGCAGCTATCTAGGGGCGGGGCAGGTGTGGTTT.

This chain links TRBV6-1 with TRBJ1-2; the D is unclear. CDR3 length equals 12 residues. Germline assignment: CDR1 MNHNS and CDR2 SASEGT. Trimming cost V 8 bases and J 3 bases, with 10 bases left between them. The CDR3 DNA reads as TGTGCCAGCCAGCCGCTTGACTATGGCTACACCTTC. As protein: CASQPLDYGYTF.

The chain combines TRBV5-6 with TRBJ2-3, with TRBD1 matching over 7 bases. Trimming took 2 bases from V and 4 from J; bases not matched to a gene: 1. CDR1 SGHDT and CDR2 YYEEEE come from the germline V gene. The CDR3 runs 13 residues. In nucleotides, the CDR3 is TGTGCCAGCAGCTTTACAGGGGCAGATACGCAGTATTTT. The encoded protein is CASSFTGADTQYF.

The rearrangement links TRBV7-7 to TRBJ2-3; 9 bases line up with TRBD2. The CDR3 length is 18 residues. The trim removed 2 bases at V and 6 bases at J, leaving 15 bases unmatched. Germline CDR1 SSHAT, CDR2 FNYEAQ (reference sequence). CDR3 coding DNA: TGTGCCAGCAGCTTAACCCCCAACGCGGCGGGAGGGCTGGATACGCAGTATTTT. It translates to CASSLTPNAAGGLDTQYF. Based on the CDR3 plus reference TRBV7-7 and TRBJ2-3, the full variable domain is GAGVSQSPRYKVTKRGQDVTLRCDPISSHATLYWYQQALGQGPEFLTYFNYEAQPDKSGLPSDRFSAERPEGSISTLTIQRTEQRDSAMYRCASSLTPNAAGGLDTQYFGPGTRLTVL.

This clone was counted a few times. J is TRBJ2-1 and V is TRBV28; 7 positions agree with TRBD2. Germline loops: CDR1 MDHEN, CDR2 SYDVKM. Unmatched junction bases numbered 8, after V lost 6 bases and J lost 0 bases. This CDR3 contains 16 residues. The CDR3 region is CASRGTNPSSYNEQFF. CDR3 DNA sequence: TGTGCCAGCAGGGGGACTAACCCGAGCTCCTACAATGAGCAGTTCTTC.

This sequence joins TRBV19 and TRBJ1-5; D gene uncertain. The V gene lost 4 bases and the J gene lost 1 base, with 11 bases spanning the gap. The CDR3 covers 15 residues. Germline-derived CDR1 and CDR2 are LNHDA and SQIVND (reference sequence). The CDR3 DNA reads as TGTGCCAGTAGTACAGGAGTAGGGAGCAATCAGCCCCAGCATTTT. It specifies CASSTGVGSNQPQHF.

The chain combines TRBV18 with TRBJ2-1, with D hard to call. The V gene's germline CDR1 is KGHSH and CDR2 LQKENI. The V end was cut by 1 base, the J end by 10 bases, with 5 bases between. The CDR3 is 11 amino acids. The CDR3 sequence: CASSPLTEQFF. The CDR3 coding sequence is TGTGCCAGCTCACCACTGACAGAGCAGTTCTTC. The full variable domain, its missing parts supplied by reference TRBV18 and TRBJ2-1, is NAGVMQNPRHLVRRRGQEARLRCSPMKGHSHVYWYRQLPEEGLKFMVYLQKENIIDESGMPKERFSAEFPKEGPSILRIQQVVRGDSAAYFCASSPLTEQFFGPGTRLTVL.

The CDR3 protein is CAWSGGQKNIQYF. In nucleotides, the CDR3 is TGTGCCTGGAGTGGGGGACAAAAAAACATTCAGTACTTC. This rearrangement joins TRBV30 to TRBJ2-4; tentative D call: TRBD1 (6 bases). Trimming stripped 1 base from V and 4 bases from J, with 8 bases between. Germline CDR1 reads GTSNPN; CDR2 reads SVGIG (reference sequence). CDR3 length equals 13 residues. Full variable domain (rest looked up from reference TRBV30 and TRBJ2-4): SQTIHQWPATLVQPVGSPLSLECTVEGTSNPNLYWYRQAAGRGLQLLFYSVGIGQISSEVPQNLSASRPQDRQFILSSKKLLLSDSGFYLCAWSGGQKNIQYFGAGTRLSVL.

This clone occurred once. This sequence joins TRBV5-8 and TRBJ1-1, with D unresolved. Trimming stripped 2 bases from V and 5 bases from J, with 10 bases between. The germline V gene has CDR1 SGHTS and CDR2 YDEGEE. This CDR3 is built from 13 residues. CDR3: CASSFDFGTEAFF. CDR3 DNA: TGTGCCAGCAGCTTCGATTTTGGGACTGAAGCTTTCTTT.

The chain recombines TRBV11-2 with TRBJ2-3; D gene unclear. Germline V gene data show CDR1 as SGHAT and CDR2 as FQNNGV. The germline V and J ends were trimmed by 7 bases and 1 base, with 9 bases remaining between them. This CDR3 region has 13 residues. DNA for the CDR3: TGTGCCAGCACCCTTTCGGGCACAGATACGCAGTATTTT. It codes for CASTLSGTDTQYF.

This chain links TRBV7-2 with TRBJ2-1; 11 bases match TRBD1. The CDR3 contains 14 residues. The junction had 8 bases not matched to a gene; V was cut back by 11 bases and J by 5 bases. Germline V CDR1 and CDR2: SGHTA, FQGNSA. CDR3 loop: CAGQPGQGDNEQFF. In DNA, the CDR3 is TGTGCCGGGCAACCGGGACAGGGGGACAATGAGCAGTTCTTC.

V and J are TRBV5-1 and TRBJ1-1; D not resolved. In germline, CDR1 is SGHRS, CDR2 YFSETQ. This CDR3 region has 16 residues. V shed 0 bases and J shed 4 bases, with 16 bases lying between them. The CDR3 here is CASSLGATTQGTEAFF. CDR3 nucleotide sequence: TGCGCCAGCAGCTTGGGGGCCACCACGCAAGGCACTGAAGCTTTCTTT.

The V and J genes are TRBV28 and TRBJ2-7; tentatively, D is TRBD1 (5 bases). CDR3 length: 13 amino acids. CDR1 is MDHEN, CDR2 SYDVKM, per germline. Deletions cut 8 bases from V and 3 bases from J, with 14 bases between. CDR3: CASSSPQGYEQYF. The CDR3 region has the DNA TGTGCCAGCTCATCTCCGCAGGGCTACGAGCAGTACTTC.

The chain employs TRBV6-5 and TRBJ1-2; no clear D. Germline V CDR1 and CDR2: MNHEY, SVGAGI. This CDR3 spans 15 amino acids. V was pared by 5 bases and J by 0 bases, with 13 bases between. CDR3 coding DNA: TGTGCCAGCAGTCCCAACTGGGGAGCTAACTATGGCTACACCTTC. It yields the protein CASSPNWGANYGYTF.

The rearrangement joins TRBV7-2 to TRBJ2-7, with D perhaps matching TRBD1 or TRBD2 (5 bases each). V lost 5 bases and J 3 bases, leaving 20 bases between the germline ends. CDR1 is SGHTA, CDR2 FQGNSA, per germline. The CDR3 has 16 residues. CDR3 protein: CASSQKQAGGDYEQYF. The CDR3 region has the DNA TGTGCCAGCAGCCAAAAACAGGCTGGGGGAGACTACGAGCAGTACTTC.

The chain employs TRBV18 and TRBJ2-2; TRBD1 aligns across 7 bases. The trim removed 5 bases at V and 5 bases at J, leaving 2 bases unmatched. The germline V gene encodes CDR1 KGHSH and CDR2 LQKENI. The CDR3 covers 13 residues. In nucleotides, the CDR3 is TGTGCCAGCTCAGAGGGGGCGACCGGGGAGCTGTTTTTT. Translation: CASSEGATGELFF.

This rearrangement joins TRBV11-3 to TRBJ1-3, with unresolved D. This CDR3 comprises 15 residues. CDR1 and CDR2 from the germline V gene are SGHNT and YENEEA. Trimming took off 3 bases at V and 0 bases at J, with 9 bases between the two ends. The CDR3 sequence is CASSLDSLSGNTIYF. The CDR3 DNA is TGTGCCAGCAGCTTGGACTCCCTCTCTGGAAACACCATATATTTT.

This clone was seen once. The chain is built from TRBV19 and TRBJ1-5, with no clear D. V lost 6 bases and J lost 7, with 10 bases in between. CDR3 length: 12 residues. Germline CDR1 is LNHDA and CDR2 is SQIVND (reference sequence). This CDR3 reads CASSASWQPQHF. The CDR3 DNA follows: TGTGCCAGTAGCGCTAGCTGGCAGCCCCAGCATTTT.

The V gene is TRBV6-5, the J gene TRBJ1-2; 8 nucleotides agree with TRBD1. This CDR3 spans 14 amino acids. Germline CDR1 is MNHEY and CDR2 is SVGAGI. J was trimmed by 8 bases and V by 6 bases; bases with no gene match: 11. The CDR3 sequence: CASSWEGQGKGYTF. The CDR3 DNA sequence: TGTGCCAGCAGCTGGGAAGGACAGGGAAAGGGCTACACCTTC.